A selection of T cell receptor beta chains follows, all from one sample in a study of long-term antiretroviral therapy in people with HIV. Only in-frame clones appear in the TCRdb table, and some are missing; sequencing was by immunoSEQ multiplex PCR. In the table there are 20,000 to 30,000 clones, roughly 84% of which are singletons. The source was unsorted PBMCs, collected 3 years after starting antiretroviral therapy. These receptors came from a man aged 45-65 years with HIV. The CDR3 runs from the conserved cysteine through the conserved F or W.

V,CDR3
TRBV7-9,CASSQSLYEQYF
TRBV11-3,CASSPRDRGANYQAFF
TRBV28,CASSARPSEAFF
TRBV4-1,CASSHLRATSGGVAETQYF
TRBV4-1,CASSRTGYTGELFF
TRBV7-2,CASSPPNRDNEQFF
TRBV10-2,CASSEIGVRTTEAFF
TRBV5-4,CASSLAPGQKNTGELFF
TRBV7-9,CASSTRTGGLEETQYF
TRBV9,CASSVGDTTYEQYF
TRBV11-2,CASSRQGGISPEHF
TRBV5-1,CASSSPRDATDTQYF
TRBV5-5,CASSLTVNTEAFF
TRBV4-1,CASSPRGGSSQETQYF
TRBV30,CAWSVGGAGEKLFF
TRBV10-1,CASSENSQETQYF
TRBV7-9,CASRIADTEAFF
TRBV20-1,CSAPVANEQFF
TRBV18,CASSPVGQGTDEQYF
TRBV28,CASSLLQGNYGYTF
TRBV11-3,CASSLGPSGSYEQYF
TRBV28,CASSLSYRGGYTF
TRBV18,CASSPLNLLVENTEAFF
TRBV10-3,CAISESGGLGANVLTF
TRBV10-3,CAISAAEGVEQFF
TRBV5-6,CASSKIGSPYGYTF
TRBV29-1,CSVETSGLGTQYF
TRBV2,CASIKDRDRETQYF
TRBV7-9,CASSLAGRTYEQYF
TRBV2,CASSDMSDTQYF
TRBV5-1,CASSLRLAGGVAYNEQFF
TRBV2,CASSPDRGNTEAFF
TRBV18,CASSPRGGAWNEQFF
TRBV6-4,CASSTENTGELFF
TRBV28,CASSSRDSDNEQFF
TRBV28,CASSSQRVDRVYGYTF
TRBV4-2,CASSQRLSTDTQYF
TRBV6-5,CASSYRALNEKLFF
TRBV9,CASSVAGGQGYEQYF
TRBV15,CATSRENGLGVGGYTF
TRBV27,CASSREPSQEDTEAFF
TRBV6-1,CASRGLAGTDTQYF
TRBV5-4,CASSLGPSGGISDTQYF
TRBV5-5,CASSSRQGVKNTEAFF
TRBV29-1,CSGSAYNEQFF
TRBV7-2,CASTLSPANTEAFF
TRBV10-3,CAISDLGKATTEAFF
TRBV19,CASSIAGVRTEAFF
TRBV18,CASSPDTGQDEAFF
TRBV7-3,CASSLLPGGSGEQYF